The 20 T cell receptor beta chains reported below all come from one sample, sequenced in a study of CD8+CD57+ T cells in acquired aplastic anemia. The use of genomic DNA as template underpinned the TCR beta VDJ and CDR3 profiling. TCRdb processed the reads anew with MiXCR; each CDR3 protein has one entry. The sample gives hundreds of thousands of distinct CDR3 sequences, 45% to 65% of which show up once; around 8% is in the top ten. Specimen: sorted CD4+, CD8+, or CD8+CD57+ T cells (not recorded which) from PBMCs. These receptors all come from a human donor with severe aplastic anemia or a healthy control (not recorded which).

The chain has TRBV6-6 and TRBJ2-2, with 8 positions matching TRBD2. V was clipped by 7 bases and J by 3 bases; unmatched bases: 10. The germline V gene encodes CDR1 MNHNY and CDR2 SVGAGI (reference sequence). The CDR3 loop spans 16 amino acids. CDR3 coding DNA: TGTGCCAGCACCCCCTCTAGCGGGCGGTACACCGGGGAGCTGTTTTTT. This codes for CASTPSSGRYTGELFF.

This clonotype was seen just once. The rearrangement joins TRBV12-3 or TRBV12-4 to TRBJ1-5; D possibly corresponds to TRBD1 (6 bases). V was trimmed by 5 bases and J by 4 bases, leaving 15 bases between them. The CDR3 length is 15 residues. The CDR3 here is CASSMGRGRNQPQHF. DNA of the CDR3: TGTGCCAGCAGTATGGGCAGGGGAAGAAATCAGCCCCAGCATTTT.

This clonotype appeared a few times. The rearrangement uses TRBV15 and TRBJ1-6, with no clear D. V was trimmed by 6 bases and J by 0 bases, leaving 6 bases between them. This CDR3 spans 14 amino acids. Germline loops: CDR1 LNHNV, CDR2 YYDKDF (reference sequence). CDR3 nucleotide sequence: TGTGCCACCAGAAAGAGCTCCTATAATTCACCCCTCCACTTT. It codes for CATRKSSYNSPLHF.

The chain has TRBV14 and TRBJ2-5; no firm D call. Germline-derived CDR1 and CDR2 are SGHDN and FVKESK. V was clipped by 0 bases and J by 10 bases, with 6 bases between them. The CDR3 spans 11 residues. This chain's CDR3 is CASSQDLNQYF. DNA for the CDR3: TGTGCCAGCAGCCAAGATCTTAACCAGTACTTC.

Notes on this clonotype: A read error is possible here, since a much larger clone lies one base away. The rearrangement uses TRBV6-5 and TRBJ1-4; 7 bases map to TRBD1. CDR1 and CDR2 from the germline V gene are MNHEY and SVGAGI. The CDR3 extends over 15 amino acids. CDR3 loop: CASSYSGTENEKLLF. The CDR3 bases are TGTGCCAGCAGTTACTCCGGGACAGAGAATGAAAAACTGCTTTTT.

CDR3 bases: TGTGCCAGCAGCTTATATCCCCCCCGACTAAACAATGAGCAGTTCTTC. Translated: CASSLYPPRLNNEQFF. This chain uses TRBV7-3 with TRBJ2-1; a weak D match, TRBD2 (5 bases). V was clipped by 2 bases and J by 5 bases, with 16 bases between them. Germline CDR1 is SGHTA and CDR2 is FQGTGA. This CDR3 has 16 residues. The full variable domain, completed using reference TRBV7-3 and TRBJ2-1, is GAGVSQTPSNKVTEKGKYVELRCDPISGHTALYWYRQSLGQGPEFLIYFQGTGAADDSGLPNDRFFAVRPEGSVSTLKIQRTERGDSAVYLCASSLYPPRLNNEQFFGPGTRLTVL.

This chain links TRBV9 with TRBJ2-7, with D maybe TRBD1 (6 bases). The length of the CDR3 is 15 residues. Germline V gives CDR1 SGDLS, CDR2 YYNGEE. V dropped 3 bases and J dropped 2 bases, with 15 bases sitting between them. The CDR3 DNA reads TGTGCCAGCAGCGGGACAGTGGGGAACGCCTACGAGCAGTACTTC. Encoded protein: CASSGTVGNAYEQYF. The full variable domain, with the rest looked up from reference TRBV9 and TRBJ2-7, is DSGVTQTPKHLITATGQRVTLRCSPRSGDLSVYWYQQSLDQGLQFLIQYYNGEERAKGNILERFSAQQFPDLHSELNLSSLELGDSALYFCASSGTVGNAYEQYFGPGTRLTVT.

The J gene is TRBJ2-5, the V gene TRBV20-1; 10 nucleotides match TRBD1. Per the germline V gene, CDR1 is DFQATT and CDR2 is SNEGSKA (reference sequence). The CDR3 is 15 residues long. J was trimmed by 9 bases and V by 0 bases; bases with no gene match: 10. The CDR3 region is CSARDPGQGGQPQYF. The CDR3 coding sequence is TGCAGTGCTAGAGATCCTGGACAGGGGGGCCAGCCCCAGTACTTC.

This sequence joins TRBV20-1 and TRBJ1-6; no clear D. From germline, CDR1 is DFQATT and CDR2 SNEGSKA (reference sequence). The CDR3 is made up of 14 amino acids. The V and J ends lost 3 bases and 0 bases respectively, with 6 bases between them. For the CDR3, the DNA is TGCAGTGCTAGGACTAGCTCCTATAATTCACCCCTCCACTTT. It encodes CSARTSSYNSPLHF.

This clonotype came up many times. The chain combines TRBV29-1 with TRBJ1-2; tentatively, D is TRBD1 (5 bases). Germline assignment: CDR1 SQVTM and CDR2 ANQGSEA. Trimming left V 6 bases short and J 9 bases short, with 23 bases between. CDR3 length: 14 amino acids. This chain's CDR3 is CSVFLGDSTIRYTF. The CDR3 nucleotides are TGCAGCGTCTTCCTAGGGGACTCAACTATTCGCTACACCTTC.

V usage is TRBV24-1 and J usage is TRBJ2-3, with D perhaps TRBD1 (6 bases). The germline V gene has CDR1 KGHDR and CDR2 SFDVKD. The V end was cut by 9 bases, the J end by 4 bases, with 16 bases between. The CDR3 totals 14 residues. The CDR3 reads CATDKYRAADTQYF. The DNA of the CDR3 is TGTGCCACCGACAAATACAGGGCGGCAGATACGCAGTATTTT.

The V and J genes are TRBV9 and TRBJ1-5; D is unclear. Germline CDR1 SGDLS, CDR2 YYNGEE. The germline V and J ends were trimmed by 4 bases and 6 bases, with 14 bases remaining between them. CDR3 size: 14 residues. CDR3 nucleotides: TGTGCCAGCAGCCCCTGGAGCGAGGGTCAGCCCCAGCATTTT. The encoded protein is CASSPWSEGQPQHF.

This clonotype was counted once. The chain links TRBV20-1 to TRBJ1-1; D gene unclear. The CDR3 is made up of 11 amino acids. CDR1 is DFQATT and CDR2 is SNEGSKA in the germline V gene (reference sequence). Trimming stripped 7 bases from V and 4 bases from J, with 10 bases between. The CDR3 sequence is CSVTTPTEAFF. The CDR3 DNA is TGCAGTGTCACCACCCCCACTGAAGCTTTCTTT.

This clonotype occurred many times. The chain joins TRBV3-1 to TRBJ1-4, with D unresolved. V was shortened by 4 bases and J by 8 bases, with 17 bases between the two germline ends. Germline V gene lookup returns CDR1 LGHDT and CDR2 YNNKEL (reference sequence). The CDR3 runs to 15 residues. CDR3 sequence reads: CASSPSLGMEEKLFF. DNA for the CDR3: TGTGCCAGCAGCCCAAGCCTAGGGATGGAAGAAAAACTGTTTTTT.

This clonotype was detected a few times. The gene calls are TRBV15 and TRBJ1-2; D gene ambiguous. Trimming left V 1 base short and J 8 bases short, with 14 bases between. Germline V lookup: CDR1 LNHNV, CDR2 YYDKDF (reference sequence). The CDR3 covers 14 residues. The CDR3 DNA is TGTGCCACCAGCAGAGTCGAGGAGTCTCGCGGCTACACCTTC. Encoded protein: CATSRVEESRGYTF.

The chain uses TRBV19 and TRBJ1-2; possible D gene TRBD1, 6 bases. V gave up 7 bases and J gave up 6 bases, with 9 bases separating them. There are 11 residues in the CDR3. Germline values: CDR1 LNHDA, CDR2 SQIVND (reference sequence). The CDR3, as DNA: TGTGCCAGTAATTCAGGGGATGGCTACACCTTC. This sequence encodes CASNSGDGYTF.

This clonotype was picked up many times. The chain employs TRBV9 and TRBJ2-2, with D perhaps TRBD1 or TRBD2 (5 bases each). Germline CDR1 SGDLS, CDR2 YYNGEE. There are 17 residues in the CDR3. V lost 4 bases to trimming and J lost 3 bases, with 19 bases between them. CDR3 DNA: TGTGCCAGCAGCTCAACCGGATCGTGGGACGACACCGGGGAGCTGTTTTTT. It yields the protein CASSSTGSWDDTGELFF.

The CDR3, as DNA: TGCAGTGCTAGACGGGAGGTCTACAATGAGCAGTTCTTC. Translating gives CSARREVYNEQFF. V gene TRBV20-1 combines with J gene TRBJ2-1; 7 nucleotides match TRBD2. CDR1 and CDR2 (germline): DFQATT, SNEGSKA (reference sequence). The CDR3 is made up of 13 amino acids. J was trimmed by 3 bases and V by 2 bases; bases with no gene match: 1.

The gene calls are TRBV7-7 and TRBJ2-1; 15 nucleotides agree with TRBD2. Per the germline V gene, CDR1 is SSHAT and CDR2 is FNYEAQ (reference sequence). With 5 bases clipped from V and 12 bases from J, the junction kept 5 bases outside the gene matches. The CDR3 totals 14 residues. The chain's CDR3 is CASSVGLAGGGQFF. CDR3 nucleotides: TGTGCCAGCAGCGTGGGACTAGCGGGGGGAGGGCAGTTCTTC.

On this clonotype itself: Given the absence of the conserved phenylalanine or tryptophan at the CDR3 end, a read error is likely. The rearrangement links TRBV19 to TRBJ1-6; D is unresolved. The CDR3 sequence is 14 residues long. With 5 bases removed from V and 12 bases from J, the gap between germline ends came to 17 bases. Germline V gene data show CDR1 as LNHDA and CDR2 as SQIVND (reference sequence). In DNA form, the CDR3 reads TGTGCCAGTAGTCCAGACACGACGAGTTTACCCCTCCACCTT. Translated: CASSPDTTSLPLHL.